These 23 T cell receptor beta chains came from one sample sequenced in a study of blood T cells in healthy people across ages. A J-beta primer mix and a sample-barcoded 5' primer were used in a second PCR of roughly 6 to 11 cycles. A single record per CDR3 protein comes from TCRdb applying MiXCR to the 5' RACE reads. The sample has about 1,500,000 distinct CDR3 sequences, 28% seen once. The sample taken for sequencing was blood. The origin of the receptors is a woman younger than 45 in good health.

The count of this clonotype is one. The CDR3 carries no conserved terminal phenylalanine or tryptophan, so it likely arises from a read error. The V call is TRBV5-1, the J call TRBJ2-2; 8 bases line up with TRBD2. CDR1 SGHRS and CDR2 YFSETQ come from the germline V gene. The length of the CDR3 is 15 residues. After removal of 4 bases from V and 4 bases from J, the junction contained 6 bases not matched to a gene. This CDR3 reads CASSLERGTTGELFC. The CDR3, as DNA: TGCGCCAGCAGCCTTGAGCGGGGGACCACCGGGGAGCTGTTTTGT.

This clonotype was seen a handful of times. This chain joins TRBV21-1 and TRBJ2-1; the table's D call of TRBD1 was not tested on the DNA. TRBV21-1 is a pseudogene segment. The CDR3 length is 17 residues. The DNA of the CDR3 is TGTGCCAGCAGCAAAGAAAACCAGGGGTCCAACTACAATGAGCAGTTCTTC. It is translated as CASSKENQGSNYNEQFF.

The chain couples TRBV6-6 to TRBJ1-1; 9 bases match TRBD1. The CDR3 runs 16 residues. Trimming took 2 bases from V and 5 from J; bases not matched to a gene: 9. CDR1 is MNHNY and CDR2 is SVGAGI in the germline V gene (reference sequence). This chain's CDR3 is CASSYTQGQGRTEAFF. As DNA, the CDR3 is TGTGCCAGCAGTTACACCCAAGGACAGGGGAGAACTGAAGCTTTCTTT.

This sequence joins TRBV20-1 and TRBJ2-5; 9 positions match TRBD2. The V segment lost 5 bases and the J segment 11 bases; nucleotides outside the gene matches: 15. Germline V gene sequence: CDR1 DFQATT, CDR2 SNEGSKA (reference sequence). This CDR3 comprises 14 residues. The CDR3 coding sequence is TGCAGTGCTTTCCGTAGCGGGAGCGCCAATGAGCAGTACTTC. Amino acids: CSAFRSGSANEQYF.

This clonotype was observed a single time. The CDR3 sequence: CASRLGSAEGYTF. CDR3 nucleotides: TGTGCCAGCAGACTCGGGTCTGCCGAGGGCTACACCTTC. V and J are TRBV7-2 and TRBJ1-2; D uncertain. V gave up 6 bases and J gave up 8 bases, with 16 bases separating them. The CDR3 consists of 13 residues. From germline, CDR1 is SGHTA and CDR2 FQGNSA.

This chain joins TRBV6-6 and TRBJ2-3; D perhaps matches TRBD2 (5 bases). This CDR3 has 15 residues. CDR1 is MNHNY and CDR2 is SVGAGI in the germline V gene (reference sequence). The V gene lost 4 bases and the J gene lost 1 base, with 12 bases spanning the gap. For the CDR3, the DNA is TGTGCCAGCAGTTGCCGGGGTCGCGGCACAGATACGCAGTATTTT. Translation: CASSCRGRGTDTQYF.

About this clonotype: A read error is possible here, since a much larger clone lies one base away. The CDR3 ends on some other residue instead of the conserved phenylalanine or tryptophan, so this is likely a read error. The CDR3 loop reads CASSPGTVSSEQYC. The CDR3 region has the DNA TGTGCCAGCAGCCCCGGGACAGTTTCCTCCGAGCAGTACTGC. The chain is built from TRBV3-1 and TRBJ2-7; 7 bases map to TRBD1. Per the germline V gene, CDR1 is LGHDT and CDR2 is YNNKEL (reference sequence). The CDR3 has 14 amino acids.

This clonotype showed up just a few times. The chain couples TRBV7-2 to TRBJ1-2; D unresolved. Per germline, CDR1 SGHTA and CDR2 FQGNSA. CDR3 size: 17 residues. Trimming took 1 base from V and 2 from J, leaving 17 bases between them. DNA of the CDR3: TGTGCCAGCAGCTTAGGGGTTTCCCAGGCTACGAACTATGGCTACACCTTC. It translates to CASSLGVSQATNYGYTF. Variable domain in full (rest from reference TRBV7-2 and TRBJ1-2): GAGVSQSPSNKVTEKGKDVELRCDPISGHTALYWYRQSLGQGLEFLIYFQGNSAPDKSGLPSDRFSAERTGGSVSTLTIQRTQQEDSAVYLCASSLGVSQATNYGYTFGSGTRLTVV.

This clonotype has just a few counts. The gene calls are TRBV7-2 and TRBJ2-3; maybe TRBD1 (5 bases). CDR3 length: 14 residues. Germline assignment: CDR1 SGHTA and CDR2 FQGNSA. V lost 1 base and J lost 7, with 12 bases in between. DNA of the CDR3: TGTGCCAGCAGCTTAGGTCAGGGATCCAATACGCAGTATTTT. This codes for CASSLGQGSNTQYF.

The chain links TRBV12-5 to TRBJ2-5, with no clear D. Trimming left V 5 bases short and J 11 bases short, with 18 bases between. The CDR3 consists of 13 residues. CDR1 LGHNT and CDR2 FRNRAP come from the germline V gene. CDR3 protein: CASGIRTRFEQYF. The CDR3 nucleotides are TGTGCTAGTGGTATCCGCACTCGGTTTGAGCAGTACTTC.

This clonotype was seen a handful of times. The V and J genes are TRBV7-9 and TRBJ2-7, with 7 bases lining up with TRBD1. V shed 2 bases and J 3 bases; nucleotides not matched to a gene: 7. Per germline, CDR1 SEHNR and CDR2 FQNEAQ (reference sequence). The CDR3 has 15 amino acids. DNA for the CDR3: TGTGCCAGCAGCTTATTCGGGACAGAGAACTACGAGCAGTACTTC. Translating gives CASSLFGTENYEQYF.

The genes are TRBV7-3 and TRBJ2-1; TRBD2 agrees at 9 bases. Germline V gene sequence: CDR1 SGHTA, CDR2 FQGTGA. The CDR3 covers 15 residues. V lost 5 bases to trimming and J lost 8 bases; unmatched junction nucleotides: 10. CDR3 sequence: CASSPVGGGGHEQFF. The DNA of the CDR3 is TGTGCCAGCAGCCCGGTCGGCGGGGGGGGGCATGAGCAGTTCTTC.

This rearrangement joins TRBV29-1 to TRBJ2-2, with D possibly being TRBD2 (5 bases). The CDR3 length is 15 residues. Per the germline V gene, CDR1 is SQVTM and CDR2 is ANQGSEA. Deletions cut 5 bases from V and 0 bases from J, with 13 bases between. The CDR3 is CSVTRGSANTGELFF. The CDR3 nucleotides are TGCAGCGTTACCCGTGGGAGCGCGAACACCGGGGAGCTGTTTTTT.

J is TRBJ1-5 and V is TRBV7-2; D is undetermined. Germline CDR1 SGHTA, CDR2 FQGNSA. The CDR3 runs to 15 residues. V was pared by 4 bases and J by 1 base, with 11 bases between. DNA of the CDR3: TGTGCCAGCAGCTCGCGCGAGGGAAGCAATCAGCCCCAGCATTTT. Translating gives CASSSREGSNQPQHF.

This clonotype showed up many times. The chain recombines TRBV27 with TRBJ1-2; 8 bases line up with TRBD1. V gave up 6 bases and J gave up 1 base; unmatched junction bases: 4. The CDR3 is 14 amino acids. Germline V gene lookup returns CDR1 MNHEY and CDR2 SMNVEV (reference sequence). CDR3: CASRVQGDNYGYTF. CDR3 bases: TGTGCCAGCAGGGTACAGGGGGATAACTATGGCTACACCTTC.

A remark on this clonotype: A much more abundant neighbour one base away suggests this may be a read error. The CDR3 nucleotides are TGTGCCAGCAGCTTAGTCGCAATCCATGAGCAGTACTTC. It yields the protein CASSLVAIHEQYF. This chain links TRBV7-2 with TRBJ2-7, with no clear D. The CDR3 covers 13 residues. V lost 1 base and J 7 bases, leaving 11 bases between the germline ends. CDR1 and CDR2 from the germline V gene are SGHTA and FQGNSA.

The chain carries TRBV5-4 and TRBJ2-7, with D possibly matching TRBD1 (5 bases). Germline loops: CDR1 SGHNT, CDR2 YYREEE (reference sequence). The CDR3 length is 14 residues. V was shortened by 4 bases and J by 2 bases, with 13 bases between the two germline ends. The CDR3 DNA reads TGTGCCAGCAGCGGCGACAGTAATCCCTACGAGCAGTACTTC. Protein: CASSGDSNPYEQYF.

The V call is TRBV7-2, the J call TRBJ1-2; D remains unclear. The CDR3 is made up of 14 amino acids. In germline, CDR1 is SGHTA, CDR2 FQGNSA. V lost 4 bases to trimming and J lost 8 bases, with 17 bases between them. CDR3 loop: CASSSQDGLWGYTF. DNA of the CDR3: TGTGCCAGCAGCTCCCAAGATGGGTTGTGGGGCTACACCTTC.

There are many counts of this clonotype. This chain links TRBV20-1 with TRBJ2-3; 8 nucleotides line up with TRBD2. CDR3 length equals 14 residues. V dropped 0 bases and J dropped 6; count of bases not matched to a gene: 5. Germline V gene lookup returns CDR1 DFQATT and CDR2 SNEGSKA (reference sequence). The CDR3 loop is CSARDRGGRDTQYF. Here the CDR3 DNA reads TGCAGTGCTAGAGATCGCGGGGGGCGCGATACGCAGTATTTT.

This clonotype was counted only a few times. The chain couples TRBV14 to TRBJ2-3; TRBD2 might be the D (6 bases). The ends were cut back, 4 bases at V and 6 bases at J, with 23 bases in the middle. The CDR3 is made up of 17 amino acids. In germline, CDR1 is SGHDN, CDR2 FVKESK. DNA for the CDR3: TGTGCCAGCAGCCCGCGGGGAGCGGCCTCGTGGTCGGATACGCAGTATTTT. The encoded protein is CASSPRGAASWSDTQYF. Using reference TRBV14 and TRBJ2-3 for the parts outside the CDR3, the full variable domain is EAGVTQFPSHSVIEKGQTVTLRCDPISGHDNLYWYRRVMGKEIKFLLHFVKESKQDESGMPNNRFLAERTGGTYSTLKVQPAELEDSGVYFCASSPRGAASWSDTQYFGPGTRLTVL.

This clonotype was detected only a few times. The chain carries TRBV27 and TRBJ2-1; a possible D gene is TRBD1 (5 bases). The length of the CDR3 is 16 residues. Germline V gives CDR1 MNHEY, CDR2 SMNVEV (reference sequence). The V gene lost 7 bases and the J gene lost 10 bases, with 26 bases spanning the gap. CDR3 sequence reads: CASTTLATVEVREQFF. CDR3 DNA sequence: TGTGCCAGCACCACCTTGGCGACAGTCGAGGTCAGGGAGCAGTTCTTC.

Only a few counts were recorded for this clonotype. A much larger clone is a single base away; this may be a read error. The chain links TRBV7-6 to TRBJ2-1; 8 bases are a match to TRBD2. Germline CDR1 and CDR2: SGHVS and FNYEAQ. The V segment lost 5 bases and the J segment 10 bases; nucleotides outside the gene matches: 7. This CDR3 is 13 amino acids long. The CDR3 region is CASSAGLGTEQFF. CDR3 in DNA: TGTGCCAGCAGCGCGGGACTAGGCACCGAGCAGTTCTTC.

The chain has TRBV11-2 and TRBJ2-1; D may match TRBD1 or TRBD2 (5 bases each). Trimming took off 4 bases at V and 7 bases at J, with 14 bases between the two ends. The CDR3 length is 14 residues. Germline V gene sequence: CDR1 SGHAT, CDR2 FQNNGV. DNA for the CDR3: TGTGCCAGCAGCTCCACGGGACCTCAGAATGAGCAGTTCTTC. It translates to CASSSTGPQNEQFF.